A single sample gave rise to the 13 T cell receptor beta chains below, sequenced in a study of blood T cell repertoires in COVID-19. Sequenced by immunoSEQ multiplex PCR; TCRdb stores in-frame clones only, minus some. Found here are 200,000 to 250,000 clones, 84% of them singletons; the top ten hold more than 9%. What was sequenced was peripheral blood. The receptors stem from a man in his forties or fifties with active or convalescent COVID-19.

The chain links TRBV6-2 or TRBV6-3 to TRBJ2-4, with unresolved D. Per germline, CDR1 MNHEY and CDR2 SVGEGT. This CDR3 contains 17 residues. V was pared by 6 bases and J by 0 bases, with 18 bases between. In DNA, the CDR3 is TGTGCCAGCAGCCTCTCGAGGCATCAAGTAGCCAAAAACATTCAGTACTTC. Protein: CASSLSRHQVAKNIQYF.

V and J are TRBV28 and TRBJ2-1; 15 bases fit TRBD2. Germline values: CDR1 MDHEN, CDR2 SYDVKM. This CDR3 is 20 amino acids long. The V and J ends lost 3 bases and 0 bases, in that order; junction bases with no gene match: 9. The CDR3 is CASSFKRGLAGGPSYNEQFF. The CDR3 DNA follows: TGTGCCAGCAGTTTTAAGAGAGGACTAGCGGGAGGGCCCTCCTACAATGAGCAGTTCTTC. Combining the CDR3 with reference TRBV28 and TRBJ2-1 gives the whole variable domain DVKVTQSSRYLVKRTGEKVFLECVQDMDHENMFWYRQDPGLGLRLIYFSYDVKMKEKGDIPEGYSVSREKKERFSLILESASTNQTSMYLCASSFKRGLAGGPSYNEQFFGPGTRLTVL.

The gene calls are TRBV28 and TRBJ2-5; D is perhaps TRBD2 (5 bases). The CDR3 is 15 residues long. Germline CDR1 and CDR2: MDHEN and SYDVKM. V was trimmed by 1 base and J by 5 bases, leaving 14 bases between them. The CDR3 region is CASSLLAGIQETQYF. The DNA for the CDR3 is TGTGCCAGCAGTTTATTGGCCGGGATTCAGGAGACCCAGTACTTC.

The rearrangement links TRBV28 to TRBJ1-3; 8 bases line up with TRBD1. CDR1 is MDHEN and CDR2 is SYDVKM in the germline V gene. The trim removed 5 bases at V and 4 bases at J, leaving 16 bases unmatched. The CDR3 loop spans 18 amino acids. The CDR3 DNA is TGTGCCAGCAGTCCTACCCAGCCTCGGACAGGGACGGGAAACACCATATATTTT. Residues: CASSPTQPRTGTGNTIYF.

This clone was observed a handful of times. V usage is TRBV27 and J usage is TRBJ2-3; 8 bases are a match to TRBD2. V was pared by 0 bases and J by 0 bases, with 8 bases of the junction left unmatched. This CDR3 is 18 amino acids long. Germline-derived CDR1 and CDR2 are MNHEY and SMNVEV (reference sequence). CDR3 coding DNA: TGTGCCAGCAGTTTATCCCCTACTAGCGGCGGGAGCACAGATACGCAGTATTTT. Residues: CASSLSPTSGGSTDTQYF.

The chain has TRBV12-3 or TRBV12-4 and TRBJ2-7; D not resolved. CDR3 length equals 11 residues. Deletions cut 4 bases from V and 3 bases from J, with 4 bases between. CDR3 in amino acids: CASSSGYEQYF. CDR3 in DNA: TGTGCCAGCAGTTCGGGCTACGAGCAGTACTTC.

The DNA for the CDR3 is TGTGCCAGTAGTATTGGTGTCCACGGGGCCTACAATGAGCAGTTCTTC. Translating gives CASSIGVHGAYNEQFF. The chain joins TRBV19 to TRBJ2-1; D might be TRBD2 (5 bases). This CDR3 region has 16 residues. The ends were cut back, 3 bases at V and 2 bases at J, with 14 bases in the middle. The germline gives CDR1 LNHDA, CDR2 SQIVND (reference sequence).

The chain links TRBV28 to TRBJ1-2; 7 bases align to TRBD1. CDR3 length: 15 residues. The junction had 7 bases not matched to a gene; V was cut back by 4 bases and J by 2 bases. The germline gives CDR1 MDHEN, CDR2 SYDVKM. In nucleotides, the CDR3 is TGTGCCAGCAGTTCCCAGGGGGGACAGAACTATGGCTACACCTTC. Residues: CASSSQGGQNYGYTF.

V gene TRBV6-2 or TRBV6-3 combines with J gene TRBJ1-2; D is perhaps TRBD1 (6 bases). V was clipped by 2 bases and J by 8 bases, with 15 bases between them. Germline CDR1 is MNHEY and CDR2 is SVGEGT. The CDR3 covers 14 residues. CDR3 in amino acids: CASSYITSGVGYTF. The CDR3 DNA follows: TGTGCCAGCAGTTACATCACCTCAGGGGTAGGCTACACCTTC.

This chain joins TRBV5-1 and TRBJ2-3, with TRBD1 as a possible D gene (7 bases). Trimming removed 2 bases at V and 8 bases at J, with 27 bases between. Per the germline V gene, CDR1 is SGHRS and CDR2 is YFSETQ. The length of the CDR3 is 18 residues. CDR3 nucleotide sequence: TGCGCCAGCAGCTTATTATTTTTGGGGCAGGGGGGACTCGGTACGCAGTATTTT. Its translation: CASSLLFLGQGGLGTQYF.

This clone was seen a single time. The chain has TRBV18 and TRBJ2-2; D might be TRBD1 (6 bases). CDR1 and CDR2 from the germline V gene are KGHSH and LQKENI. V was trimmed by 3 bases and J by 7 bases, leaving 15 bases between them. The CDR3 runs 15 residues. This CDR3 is CASSPQGQGNGELFF. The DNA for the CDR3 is TGTGCCAGCTCACCCCAAGGGCAGGGGAACGGGGAGCTGTTTTTT.

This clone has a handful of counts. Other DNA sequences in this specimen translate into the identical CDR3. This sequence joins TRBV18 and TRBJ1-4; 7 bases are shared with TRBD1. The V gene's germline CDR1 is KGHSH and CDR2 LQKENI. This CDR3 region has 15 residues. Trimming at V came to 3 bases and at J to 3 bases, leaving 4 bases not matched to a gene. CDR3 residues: CASSPPGQSNEKLFF. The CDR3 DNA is TGTGCCAGCTCACCTCCGGGACAGTCTAATGAAAAACTGTTTTTT.

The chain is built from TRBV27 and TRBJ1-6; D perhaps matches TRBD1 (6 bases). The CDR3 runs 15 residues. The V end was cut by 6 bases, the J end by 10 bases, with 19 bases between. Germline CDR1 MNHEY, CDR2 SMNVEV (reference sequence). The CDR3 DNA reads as TGTGCCAGCAGACCAGGGGAAGCTTTGATATCACCCCTCCACTTT. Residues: CASRPGEALISPLHF.